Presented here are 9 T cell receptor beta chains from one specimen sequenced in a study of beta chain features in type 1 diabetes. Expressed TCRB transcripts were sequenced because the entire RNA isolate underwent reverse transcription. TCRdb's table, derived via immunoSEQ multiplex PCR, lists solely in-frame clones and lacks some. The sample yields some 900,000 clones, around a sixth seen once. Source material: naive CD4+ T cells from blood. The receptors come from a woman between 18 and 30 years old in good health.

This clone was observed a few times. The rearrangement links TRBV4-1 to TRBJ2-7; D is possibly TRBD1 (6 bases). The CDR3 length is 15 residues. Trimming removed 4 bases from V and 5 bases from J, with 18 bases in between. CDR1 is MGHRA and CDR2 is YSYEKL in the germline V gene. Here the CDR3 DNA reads TGCGCCAGCAGCCTCCTCGCCGGGACAATCGACGAGCAGTACTTC. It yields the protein CASSLLAGTIDEQYF.

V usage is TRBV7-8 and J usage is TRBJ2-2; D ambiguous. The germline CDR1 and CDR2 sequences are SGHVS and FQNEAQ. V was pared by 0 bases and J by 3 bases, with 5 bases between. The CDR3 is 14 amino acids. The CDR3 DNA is TGTGCCAGCAGCTTAGCCGGGCACACCGGGGAGCTGTTTTTT. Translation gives CASSLAGHTGELFF.

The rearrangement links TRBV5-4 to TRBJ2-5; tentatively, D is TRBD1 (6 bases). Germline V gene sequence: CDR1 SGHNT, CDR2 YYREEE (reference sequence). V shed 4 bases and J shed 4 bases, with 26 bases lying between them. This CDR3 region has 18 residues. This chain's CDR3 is CASSQGGTGRMSLETQYF. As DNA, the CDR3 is TGTGCCAGCAGCCAAGGGGGAACAGGGCGCATGTCCTTAGAGACCCAGTACTTC.

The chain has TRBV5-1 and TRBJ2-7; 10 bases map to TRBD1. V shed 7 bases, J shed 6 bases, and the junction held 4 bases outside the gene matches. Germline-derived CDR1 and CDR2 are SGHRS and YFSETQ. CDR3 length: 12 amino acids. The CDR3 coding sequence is TGCGCCAGCCGGGACAGGGGTCCCGAGCAGTACTTC. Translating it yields CASRDRGPEQYF.

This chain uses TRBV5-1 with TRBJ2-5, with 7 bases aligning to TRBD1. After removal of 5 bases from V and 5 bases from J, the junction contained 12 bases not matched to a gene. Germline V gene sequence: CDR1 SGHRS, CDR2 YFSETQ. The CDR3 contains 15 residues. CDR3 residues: CASRGRTGLEETQYF. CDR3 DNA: TGCGCCAGCAGAGGTAGGACAGGTCTCGAGGAGACCCAGTACTTC.

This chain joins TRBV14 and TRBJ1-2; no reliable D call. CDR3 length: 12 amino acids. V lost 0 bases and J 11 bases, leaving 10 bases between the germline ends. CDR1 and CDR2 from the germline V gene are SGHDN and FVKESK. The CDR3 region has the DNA TGTGCCAGCAGCCAAGACGGGCGGCGATACACCTTC. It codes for CASSQDGRRYTF.

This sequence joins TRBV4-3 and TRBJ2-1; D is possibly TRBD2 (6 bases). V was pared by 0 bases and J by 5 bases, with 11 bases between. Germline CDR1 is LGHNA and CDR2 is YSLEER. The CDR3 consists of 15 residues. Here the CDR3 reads CASSQDMRTNNEQFF. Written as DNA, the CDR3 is TGCGCCAGCAGCCAAGATATGAGGACTAACAATGAGCAGTTCTTC.

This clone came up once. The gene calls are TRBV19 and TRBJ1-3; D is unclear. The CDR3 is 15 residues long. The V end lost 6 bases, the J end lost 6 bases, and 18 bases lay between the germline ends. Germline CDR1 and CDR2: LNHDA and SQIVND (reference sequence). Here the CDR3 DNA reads TGTGCCAGTAGGACTAATTCGCCCCGGACAAACACCATATATTTT. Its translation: CASRTNSPRTNTIYF.

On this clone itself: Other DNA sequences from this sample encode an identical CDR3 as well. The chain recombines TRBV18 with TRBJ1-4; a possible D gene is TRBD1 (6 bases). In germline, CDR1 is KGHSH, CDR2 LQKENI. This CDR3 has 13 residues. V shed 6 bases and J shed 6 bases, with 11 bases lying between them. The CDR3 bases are TGTGCCAGCTCCAGGGGTGAAGATGAAAAACTGTTTTTT. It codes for CASSRGEDEKLFF. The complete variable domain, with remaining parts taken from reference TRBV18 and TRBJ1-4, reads NAGVMQNPRHLVRRRGQEARLRCSPMKGHSHVYWYRQLPEEGLKFMVYLQKENIIDESGMPKERFSAEFPKEGPSILRIQQVVRGDSAAYFCASSRGEDEKLFFGSGTQLSVL.